The 32 T cell receptor beta chains in this list originate from one sample, sequenced in a study of Ad26.COV2.S vaccination and SARS-CoV-2 variants. Treatment specified: about 20 received Ad26.COV2.S at low or high dose, single or two shots; about 5 received placebo; per-sample allocation not given. Samples came from day 63 after the first vaccine or placebo injection. Clones were sequenced by immunoSEQ multiplex PCR, and TCRdb holds only the in-frame ones, with some missing. Among about 680,000 clones listed, roughly 90% were seen once. The source material was peripheral blood, sampled in a trial of Ad26.COV2.S vaccine versus placebo. The receptors shown here come from a person between 18 and 65 years old who received the Ad26.COV2.S COVID-19 vaccine or a placebo.

This clone was counted once. This rearrangement joins TRBV5-1 to TRBJ2-7; D perhaps matches TRBD1 (6 bases). In germline, CDR1 is SGHRS, CDR2 YFSETQ. V lost 4 bases to trimming and J lost 0 bases, with 17 bases between them. This CDR3 is 16 amino acids long. The CDR3 DNA reads TGCGCCAGCAGCCCCTCGGGACAACCAGTCTCCTACGAGCAGTACTTC. It is translated as CASSPSGQPVSYEQYF. The full variable domain, completed using reference TRBV5-1 and TRBJ2-7, is KAGVTQTPRYLIKTRGQQVTLSCSPISGHRSVSWYQQTPGQGLQFLFEYFSETQRNKGNFPGRFSGRQFSNSRSEMNVSTLELGDSALYLCASSPSGQPVSYEQYFGPGTRLTVT.

The rearrangement joins TRBV7-2 to TRBJ2-7; no definite D call. CDR3 length equals 15 residues. Per the germline V gene, CDR1 is SGHTA and CDR2 is FQGNSA. Trimming removed 0 bases from V and 6 bases from J, with 15 bases in between. The CDR3 DNA reads TGTGCCAGCAGCTTAGCGCTTGTCCCCAACTTCGAGCAGTACTTC. Translation gives CASSLALVPNFEQYF.

This clone has only one observation. V and J are TRBV23-1 and TRBJ1-1; D remains ambiguous. TRBV23-1 is an ORF for which the function is uncertain. The CDR3 is 12 amino acids. Trimming took off 6 bases at V and 9 bases at J, with 14 bases between the two ends. CDR3 sequence: CASSHQQYQAFF. CDR3 DNA: TGCGCCAGCAGCCACCAACAGTATCAAGCTTTCTTT.

The DNA for the CDR3 is TGTGCCAGCTCACCACTAGCGGTGAGCACAGATACGCAGTATTTT. It translates to CASSPLAVSTDTQYF. V gene TRBV18 combines with J gene TRBJ2-3, with D maybe TRBD2 (6 bases). The CDR3 has 15 residues. The V end was cut by 1 base, the J end by 0 bases, with 8 bases between. Germline CDR1 KGHSH, CDR2 LQKENI.

DNA for the CDR3: TGTGCCAGCACCCTCGGGCAGGGACATCAGCCCCAGCATTTT. As protein: CASTLGQGHQPQHF. The chain uses TRBV2 and TRBJ1-5; tentatively, D is TRBD1 (5 bases). Trimming took 7 bases from V and 5 from J, leaving 15 bases between them. Germline V gene data show CDR1 as SNHLY and CDR2 as FYNNEI. This CDR3 has 14 residues.

The chain combines TRBV24-1 with TRBJ1-5; D is perhaps TRBD1 (6 bases). This CDR3 spans 14 amino acids. Per the germline V gene, CDR1 is KGHDR and CDR2 is SFDVKD. V gave up 5 bases and J gave up 7 bases, with 14 bases separating them. CDR3 sequence: CATSAPGEGQPQHF. The CDR3 DNA follows: TGTGCCACCAGTGCGCCAGGGGAGGGCCAGCCCCAGCATTTT.

The chain carries TRBV9 and TRBJ2-5, with TRBD1 matching 10 bases. The germline V gene has CDR1 SGDLS and CDR2 YYNGEE. After removal of 4 bases from V and 6 bases from J, the junction contained 6 bases not matched to a gene. This CDR3 region has 14 residues. The chain's CDR3 is CASSPRQGAKTQYF. In nucleotides, the CDR3 is TGTGCCAGCAGCCCGCGACAGGGGGCGAAGACCCAGTACTTC.

The rearrangement uses TRBV21-1 and TRBJ2-7; the table's D gene call, TRBD1, was not cross checked with the DNA. TRBV21-1 has pseudogene status. This CDR3 is built from 15 residues. The CDR3, as DNA: TGTGCCAGCAGCGAACCCCCGGGACAGGGGGACGAGCAGTACTTC. Protein product: CASSEPPGQGDEQYF.

Note on this clone: The sample holds other DNA sequences that translate to the same CDR3. V is TRBV19 and J is TRBJ1-1; D may be TRBD1 (5 bases). This CDR3 is 13 amino acids long. Germline loops: CDR1 LNHDA, CDR2 SQIVND (reference sequence). Trimming took 3 bases from V and 7 from J, leaving 12 bases between them. The CDR3, as DNA: TGTGCCAGTAGTATTAAGGGGACCGGTGAAGCTTTCTTT. It translates to CASSIKGTGEAFF.

The chain combines TRBV3-1 (or the pseudogene TRBV3-2) with TRBJ2-1; possible D gene TRBD1, 5 bases. The CDR3 spans 11 residues. V was pared by 6 bases and J by 10 bases, with 10 bases between. Looked up from germline, CDR1 is LGHDT and CDR2 is YNNKEL (reference sequence). CDR3 in amino acids: CASSRRQEQFF. As DNA, the CDR3 is TGTGCCAGCAGTCGGAGACAGGAGCAGTTCTTC.

The chain links TRBV28 to TRBJ2-5; tentatively, D is TRBD2 (5 bases). Germline CDR1 and CDR2: MDHEN and SYDVKM. V shed 7 bases and J shed 5 bases, with 8 bases lying between them. The CDR3 runs 11 residues. The CDR3 sequence is CASTRGETQYF. CDR3 DNA sequence: TGTGCCAGCACCCGAGGGGAGACCCAGTACTTC.

The chain joins TRBV7-9 to TRBJ1-4; 7 positions agree with TRBD1. This CDR3 is 15 amino acids long. With 5 bases clipped from V and 4 bases from J, the junction kept 7 bases outside the gene matches. Germline assignment: CDR1 SEHNR and CDR2 FQNEAQ (reference sequence). CDR3 amino acids: CASSLQGFGNEKLFF. CDR3 DNA sequence: TGTGCCAGCAGCCTACAGGGGTTCGGTAATGAAAAACTGTTTTTT.

The V gene is TRBV29-1, the J gene TRBJ1-4; 8 bases are shared with TRBD1. The V segment lost 6 bases and the J segment 5 bases; nucleotides outside the gene matches: 5. CDR1 and CDR2 from the germline V gene are SQVTM and ANQGSEA. The length of the CDR3 is 13 residues. The CDR3 region is CSVARDRNEKLFF. Written as DNA, the CDR3 is TGCAGCGTGGCCCGGGACAGGAATGAAAAACTGTTTTTT.

This rearrangement joins TRBV3-1 (or the pseudogene TRBV3-2) to TRBJ2-7, with 8 bases matching TRBD2. This CDR3 has 15 residues. Germline values: CDR1 LGHDT, CDR2 YNNKEL (reference sequence). With 1 base clipped from V and 2 bases from J, the junction kept 4 bases outside the gene matches. The DNA of the CDR3 is TGTGCCAGCAGCCAAGGCCCGGGACTAGCCTACGAGCAGTACTTC. It is translated as CASSQGPGLAYEQYF.

The CDR3 here is CASSHLAYEQYF. The CDR3 DNA follows: TGTGCCAGCAGCCACCTGGCCTACGAGCAGTACTTC. The chain combines TRBV3-1 (or the pseudogene TRBV3-2) with TRBJ2-7; D gene uncertain. Germline CDR1 and CDR2: LGHDT and YNNKEL (reference sequence). This CDR3 comprises 12 residues. V lost 3 bases and J lost 2, with 5 bases in between.

This sequence joins TRBV6-2 or TRBV6-3 and TRBJ2-7; D remains ambiguous. V was clipped by 4 bases and J by 6 bases, with 10 bases between them. Germline values: CDR1 MNHEY, CDR2 SVGEGT. This CDR3 spans 12 amino acids. This chain's CDR3 is CASSLPAPEQYF. The CDR3 DNA is TGTGCCAGCAGTTTGCCAGCACCCGAGCAGTACTTC.

The CDR3, as DNA: TGTGCCAGCGGAGGACTAGCGGAATACAATGAGCAGTTCTTC. Translated, it gives CASGGLAEYNEQFF. This chain links TRBV5-4 with TRBJ2-1; 10 bases align to TRBD2. The junction had 5 bases not matched to a gene; V was cut back by 7 bases and J by 4 bases. There are 14 residues in the CDR3. From germline, CDR1 is SGHNT and CDR2 YYREEE (reference sequence).

The chain carries TRBV5-1 and TRBJ2-3; 10 nucleotides match TRBD1. This CDR3 region has 17 residues. V was clipped by 3 bases and J by 3 bases; unmatched bases: 10. Per the germline V gene, CDR1 is SGHRS and CDR2 is YFSETQ. CDR3 loop: CASSSQTRTGGTDTQYF. CDR3 bases: TGCGCCAGCAGCTCCCAAACTCGGACAGGGGGAACAGATACGCAGTATTTT.

The chain links TRBV2 to TRBJ2-2, with 13 bases aligning to TRBD2. The CDR3 contains 15 residues. The germline CDR1 and CDR2 sequences are SNHLY and FYNNEI. J was trimmed by 6 bases and V by 7 bases; bases with no gene match: 5. The CDR3 reads CASNELAGGPGELFF. The CDR3, as DNA: TGTGCCAGCAACGAACTAGCGGGAGGGCCCGGGGAGCTGTTTTTT.

J is TRBJ2-7 and V is TRBV25-1; D perhaps matches TRBD1 (6 bases). V was clipped by 6 bases and J by 3 bases, with 6 bases between them. Germline V gene lookup returns CDR1 MGHDK and CDR2 SYGVNS. This CDR3 has 11 amino acids. CDR3 DNA: TGTGCCAGCAGGGGACACTACGAGCAGTACTTC. It translates to CASRGHYEQYF.

V is TRBV7-2 and J is TRBJ2-4; 9 bases line up with TRBD1. CDR3 length: 15 residues. Trimming at V came to 1 base and at J to 6 bases, leaving 4 bases not matched to a gene. Germline lookup yields CDR1 SGHTA and CDR2 FQGNSA. In nucleotides, the CDR3 is TGTGCCAGCAGCTTAGGGGGGACAGGGAGAAACATTCAGTACTTC. Amino acid sequence: CASSLGGTGRNIQYF.

This clone has a handful of counts. The chain uses TRBV10-2 and TRBJ2-5, with no clear D. This CDR3 spans 12 amino acids. V was shortened by 3 bases and J by 6 bases, with 8 bases between the two germline ends. Germline CDR1 WSHSY, CDR2 SAAADI. CDR3 DNA sequence: TGCGCCAGCAGTGATTTTAAACAGACCCAGTACTTC. Translated: CASSDFKQTQYF.

The chain couples TRBV27 to TRBJ2-2, with 8 positions matching TRBD2. Losses at the gene ends were 6 bases for V and 5 bases for J; bases not matched to a gene: 11. From germline, CDR1 is MNHEY and CDR2 SMNVEV (reference sequence). CDR3 length: 16 amino acids. CDR3 sequence: CASSVAGTRRTGELFF. The CDR3 DNA is TGTGCCAGCAGCGTGGCCGGGACTAGAAGAACCGGGGAGCTGTTTTTT.

The chain carries TRBV6-5 and TRBJ2-2; a weak D match, TRBD1 (6 bases). CDR3 length equals 13 residues. Trimming took off 1 base at V and 6 bases at J, with 6 bases between the two ends. CDR1 and CDR2 (germline): MNHEY, SVGAGI. The CDR3 here is CASSYYRAGELFF. The CDR3, as DNA: TGTGCCAGCAGTTACTACAGGGCCGGGGAGCTGTTTTTT.

This chain connects TRBV30 to TRBJ2-5; 8 bases are shared with TRBD2. The CDR3 length is 14 residues. Germline V gene lookup returns CDR1 GTSNPN and CDR2 SVGIG (reference sequence). Unmatched junction bases numbered 6, after V lost 2 bases and J lost 4 bases. The CDR3 DNA is TGTGCCTGGAGTAGCGGGGGAAGTCGAGAGACCCAGTACTTC. Protein: CAWSSGGSRETQYF.

The V and J genes are TRBV7-3 and TRBJ2-1; TRBD2 matches 10 bases. From germline, CDR1 is SGHTA and CDR2 FQGTGA. This CDR3 has 16 residues. V dropped 5 bases and J dropped 7; count of bases not matched to a gene: 11. Here the CDR3 DNA reads TGTGCCAGCAGCGCCCATAGCGGGGGGCAGTTGAATGAGCAGTTCTTC. Translated, it gives CASSAHSGGQLNEQFF.

The CDR3 sequence: CASSGGQGFGSPLHF. For the CDR3, the DNA is TGTGCCAGCAGCGGGGGACAGGGTTTCGGTTCACCCCTCCACTTT. The chain has TRBV5-6 and TRBJ1-6, with 9 positions matching TRBD1. The length of the CDR3 is 15 residues. The V and J ends lost 4 bases and 9 bases, in that order; junction bases with no gene match: 8. From germline, CDR1 is SGHDT and CDR2 YYEEEE. Filled out from reference TRBV5-6 and TRBJ1-6, the complete variable domain reads DAGVTQSPTHLIKTRGQQVTLRCSPKSGHDTVSWYQQALGQGPQFIFQYYEEEERQRGNFPDRFSGHQFPNYSSELNVNALLLGDSALYLCASSGGQGFGSPLHFGNGTRLTVT.

The chain employs TRBV7-2 and TRBJ1-2, with TRBD1 matching over 8 bases. This CDR3 has 13 amino acids. The germline CDR1 and CDR2 sequences are SGHTA and FQGNSA. V dropped 3 bases and J dropped 6; count of bases not matched to a gene: 3. CDR3 DNA: TGTGCCAGCAGCTTGACAGGGGTCGATGGCTACACCTTC. Amino acid sequence: CASSLTGVDGYTF. The complete variable domain, with remaining parts taken from reference TRBV7-2 and TRBJ1-2, reads GAGVSQSPSNKVTEKGKDVELRCDPISGHTALYWYRQSLGQGLEFLIYFQGNSAPDKSGLPSDRFSAERTGGSVSTLTIQRTQQEDSAVYLCASSLTGVDGYTFGSGTRLTVV.

The gene calls are TRBV7-9 and TRBJ2-5, with a tentative D call TRBD2 (5 bases). V was shortened by 1 base and J by 5 bases, with 17 bases between the two germline ends. This CDR3 spans 16 amino acids. CDR1 and CDR2 (germline): SEHNR, FQNEAQ (reference sequence). CDR3 in amino acids: CASSLDPGPGSETQYF. The CDR3 DNA reads as TGTGCCAGCAGCTTAGATCCCGGCCCGGGGAGTGAGACCCAGTACTTC.

CDR3 amino acids: CASCLTSGGCIQYF. The CDR3 nucleotides are TGTGCCAGCTGCCTGACTAGCGGGGGCTGCATTCAGTACTTC. The gene calls are TRBV6-5 and TRBJ2-4; 12 nucleotides align to TRBD2. The germline CDR1 and CDR2 sequences are MNHEY and SVGAGI. The CDR3 loop spans 14 amino acids. The J segment lost 9 bases and the V segment lost 8 bases, leaving 8 bases of the junction unmatched.

This chain connects TRBV29-1 to TRBJ1-6, with a tentative D call TRBD1 (5 bases). The CDR3 length is 16 residues. Trimming shortened V by 7 bases and J by 6 bases, and 22 bases separated the two germline ends. The germline V gene has CDR1 SQVTM and CDR2 ANQGSEA. As DNA, the CDR3 is TGCAGCGCTCCTTTGTCCACCGGGACCGCTAATTCACCCCTCCACTTT. Its protein product is CSAPLSTGTANSPLHF.

V and J are TRBV6-5 and TRBJ2-1; the D gene is possibly TRBD2 (6 bases). The CDR3 runs 15 residues. The germline V gene encodes CDR1 MNHEY and CDR2 SVGAGI. Trimming stripped 0 bases from V and 5 bases from J, with 11 bases between. The CDR3 DNA follows: TGTGCCAGCAGTTACTCGACTAGAGGGCACAATGAGCAGTTCTTC. This encodes CASSYSTRGHNEQFF.